One sample yielded the 11 T cell receptor beta chains listed below, sequenced in a study of CD8+ T cells in alopecia areata. Indicated treatment: oral pan-JAK inhibitor, 5-10 mg twice daily. Following extraction, RNA underwent reverse transcription to cDNA, which served as the sequencing template. Produced via immunoSEQ multiplex PCR; TCRdb's table is partial and in-frame only. The data contain about 190,000 clones, 60% of them seen just once; the ten biggest clones take up 1%. Sequences were derived from CD4+ T cells sorted from blood, sampled at week 24, from a patient treated with tofacitinib. These receptor sequences come from a human donor with alopecia areata.

The table lists this clone with a count of one. The chain couples TRBV4-3 to TRBJ1-5, with 7 bases fitting TRBD1. Germline V gene data show CDR1 as LGHNA and CDR2 as YSLEER. J was trimmed by 4 bases and V by 1 base; bases with no gene match: 1. The CDR3 is 14 amino acids. The CDR3 coding sequence is TGCGCCAGCAGCCAAGTACAGGGGAATCAGCCCCAGCATTTT. This sequence encodes CASSQVQGNQPQHF.

This chain links TRBV19 with TRBJ1-2; D remains ambiguous. The V and J ends lost 7 bases and 8 bases respectively, with 11 bases between them. CDR1 and CDR2 (germline): LNHDA, SQIVND (reference sequence). This CDR3 has 11 residues. The CDR3 DNA is TGTGCCAGTATGGTCTCCGGGGGCTACACCTTC. It specifies CASMVSGGYTF.

This clone appeared once. The genes are TRBV20-1 and TRBJ1-4; D call uncertain. The CDR3 length is 10 residues. Trimming took 4 bases from V and 5 from J, leaving 2 bases between them. Looked up from germline, CDR1 is DFQATT and CDR2 is SNEGSKA (reference sequence). The CDR3 loop is CSAKNEKLFF. CDR3 nucleotides: TGCAGTGCTAAGAATGAAAAACTGTTTTTT.

This clone was found a few times. The V call is TRBV9, the J call TRBJ2-3, with TRBD1 identical over 8 bases. Germline-derived CDR1 and CDR2 are SGDLS and YYNGEE. The trim removed 2 bases at V and 0 bases at J, leaving 8 bases unmatched. The CDR3 extends over 17 amino acids. CDR3 DNA sequence: TGTGCCAGCAGCGTTCCTGCTTGGACAGGGAGCACAGATACGCAGTATTTT. This codes for CASSVPAWTGSTDTQYF. The full variable domain, its missing parts supplied by reference TRBV9 and TRBJ2-3, is DSGVTQTPKHLITATGQRVTLRCSPRSGDLSVYWYQQSLDQGLQFLIQYYNGEERAKGNILERFSAQQFPDLHSELNLSSLELGDSALYFCASSVPAWTGSTDTQYFGPGTRLTVL.

The rearrangement links TRBV30 to TRBJ1-5; 9 bases agree with TRBD1. CDR1 is GTSNPN and CDR2 is SVGIG in the germline V gene (reference sequence). Trimming cost V 1 base and J 6 bases; bases outside gene matches: 4. CDR3 size: 14 residues. The CDR3: CAWSGTGVGQPQHF. Here the CDR3 DNA reads TGTGCCTGGAGTGGGACAGGGGTAGGTCAGCCCCAGCATTTT.

This clone was counted once. CDR3 sequence reads: CASSLGQGATGEAFF. CDR3 coding DNA: TGTGCCAGCAGTTTAGGACAGGGGGCTACGGGTGAAGCTTTCTTT. J is TRBJ1-1 and V is TRBV27, with 11 bases identical to TRBD1. This CDR3 comprises 15 residues. V dropped 2 bases and J dropped 7; count of bases not matched to a gene: 6. In germline, CDR1 is MNHEY, CDR2 SMNVEV (reference sequence).

The chain joins TRBV25-1 to TRBJ2-7, with TRBD2 matching 7 bases. CDR1 is MGHDK, CDR2 SYGVNS, per germline. The CDR3 covers 15 residues. The ends lost 2 bases at V and 2 bases at J; junction bases unmatched: 6. The CDR3 loop is CASSEGGGLTYEQYF. As DNA, the CDR3 is TGTGCCAGCAGTGAAGGGGGGGGTCTAACCTACGAGCAGTACTTC.

The chain employs TRBV9 and TRBJ2-3, with a tentative D call TRBD2 (5 bases). Germline V gives CDR1 SGDLS, CDR2 YYNGEE. Trimming pared 0 bases from V and 4 bases from J, leaving 15 bases between. The CDR3 has 16 amino acids. DNA of the CDR3: TGTGCCAGCAGCGTAGGGACTCAAAGGAGGCCAGATACGCAGTATTTT. Translating gives CASSVGTQRRPDTQYF.

This sequence joins TRBV27 and TRBJ2-5; TRBD1 matches 11 bases. The CDR3 covers 14 residues. The V gene end was trimmed by 2 bases and the J gene end by 4 bases; junction bases not matched to a gene: 0. Germline CDR1 is MNHEY and CDR2 is SMNVEV (reference sequence). CDR3 DNA sequence: TGTGCCAGCAGTTTAGGGACAGGGGGAGAGACCCAGTACTTC. It translates to CASSLGTGGETQYF.

This clone was picked up a small number of times. The chain has TRBV29-1 and TRBJ1-2; 9 nucleotides line up with TRBD1. Per the germline V gene, CDR1 is SQVTM and CDR2 is ANQGSEA. The junction had 10 bases not matched to a gene; V was cut back by 7 bases and J by 4 bases. The CDR3 sequence is 14 residues long. CDR3 coding DNA: TGCAGCGGGTCTATGGGACAGGGTGGCTATGGCTACACCTTC. Amino acids: CSGSMGQGGYGYTF. Filled out from reference TRBV29-1 and TRBJ1-2, the complete variable domain reads SAVISQKPSRDICQRGTSLTIQCQVDSQVTMMFWYRQQPGQSLTLIATANQGSEATYESGFVIDKFPISRPNLTFSTLTVSNMSPEDSSIYLCSGSMGQGGYGYTFGSGTRLTVV.

The V gene is TRBV29-1, the J gene TRBJ1-1, with TRBD1 identical over 7 bases. Germline V gene data show CDR1 as SQVTM and CDR2 as ANQGSEA. The J segment lost 8 bases and the V segment lost 6 bases, leaving 9 bases of the junction unmatched. This CDR3 is 12 amino acids long. The CDR3 region has the DNA TGCAGCGTGAGAGACAGGGTCGGGGAAGCTTTCTTT. Translation gives CSVRDRVGEAFF.